This TCR beta chain appears in the sequencing data of a study of vaccination and CD4 T cells after COVID-19. With 4 bases clipped from V and 7 bases from J, the junction kept 6 bases outside the gene matches. The CDR3 runs to 14 residues. CDR1 MDHEN and CDR2 SYDVKM come from the germline V gene. The time point here: late sampling 161 to 241 days after vaccination in a few convalescent patients. TCRdb itself ran the PCR reads through MiXCR, one entry per CDR3 protein. This sample has 30,000 or so distinct CDR3 sequences; about 47% occur once, and the top ten carry about 6%. The chain recombines TRBV28 with TRBJ1-2, with 10 nucleotides matching TRBD1. This TCR came from a human donor who had recovered from COVID-19. Sequencing was performed on CD4+ T cells from blood, taken about 7 months after SARS-CoV-2 vaccination. As DNA, the CDR3 is TGTGCCAGCAGTTCGTCCGGGACAGGGGCTGGCTACACCTTC. It translates to CASSSSGTGAGYTF.